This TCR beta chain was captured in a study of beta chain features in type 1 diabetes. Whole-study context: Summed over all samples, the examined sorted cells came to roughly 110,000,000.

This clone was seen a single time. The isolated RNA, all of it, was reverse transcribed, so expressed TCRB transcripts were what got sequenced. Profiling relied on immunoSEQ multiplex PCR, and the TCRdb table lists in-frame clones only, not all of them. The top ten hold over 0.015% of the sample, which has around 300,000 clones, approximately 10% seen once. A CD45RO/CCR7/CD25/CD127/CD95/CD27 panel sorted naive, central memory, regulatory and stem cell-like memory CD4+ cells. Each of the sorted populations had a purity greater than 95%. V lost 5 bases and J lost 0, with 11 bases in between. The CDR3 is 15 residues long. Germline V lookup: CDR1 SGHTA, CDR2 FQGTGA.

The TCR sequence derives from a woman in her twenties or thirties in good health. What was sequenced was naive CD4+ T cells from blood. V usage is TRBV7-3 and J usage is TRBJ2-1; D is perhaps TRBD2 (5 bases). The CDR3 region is CASSPSWSSYNEQFF. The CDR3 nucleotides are TGTGCCAGCAGCCCTAGCTGGTCCTCCTACAATGAGCAGTTCTTC. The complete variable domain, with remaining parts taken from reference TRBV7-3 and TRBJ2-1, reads GAGVSQTPSNKVTEKGKYVELRCDPISGHTALYWYRQSLGQGPEFLIYFQGTGAADDSGLPNDRFFAVRPEGSVSTLKIQRTERGDSAVYLCASSPSWSSYNEQFFGPGTRLTVL.